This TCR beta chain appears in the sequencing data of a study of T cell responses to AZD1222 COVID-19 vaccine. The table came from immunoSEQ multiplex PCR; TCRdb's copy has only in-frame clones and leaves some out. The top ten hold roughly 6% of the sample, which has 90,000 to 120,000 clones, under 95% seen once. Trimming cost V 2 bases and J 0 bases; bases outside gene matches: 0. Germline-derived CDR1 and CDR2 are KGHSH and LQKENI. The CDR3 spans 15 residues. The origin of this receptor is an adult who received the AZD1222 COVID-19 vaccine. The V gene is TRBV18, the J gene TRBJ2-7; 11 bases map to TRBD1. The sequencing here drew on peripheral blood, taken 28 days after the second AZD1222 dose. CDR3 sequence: CASSPGQGASYEQYF. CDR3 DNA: TGTGCCAGCTCACCAGGACAGGGGGCCTCCTACGAGCAGTACTTC.